One and the same sample provided the 32 T cell receptor beta chains below, sequenced in a study of blood T cells in healthy people across ages. The use of a sample-barcoded 5' primer and a J-beta primer mix characterized a second PCR of roughly 7 to 12 cycles. TCRdb itself ran the 5' RACE reads through MiXCR, one entry per CDR3 protein. Of fewer than 700,000 distinct CDR3 sequences in the sample, 35% to 50% were seen once. Material: blood. These receptors came from an older man in good health.

The chain employs TRBV6-2 or TRBV6-3 and TRBJ2-7; the D gene could be TRBD1 or TRBD2 (5 bases each). The CDR3 is 13 amino acids. Germline CDR1 MNHEY, CDR2 SVGEGT. The V gene lost 6 bases and the J gene lost 2 bases, with 11 bases spanning the gap. The CDR3 bases are TGTGCCAGCAGCCTGGGACGACCCTACGAGCAGTACTTC. Translating gives CASSLGRPYEQYF.

This clonotype was picked up a small number of times. The gene calls are TRBV18 and TRBJ2-7; 7 nucleotides align to TRBD1. This CDR3 has 15 amino acids. J was trimmed by 0 bases and V by 0 bases; bases with no gene match: 2. The germline V gene encodes CDR1 KGHSH and CDR2 LQKENI. CDR3 region: CASSPPGQTSYEQYF. CDR3 in DNA: TGTGCCAGCTCACCACCGGGACAGACCTCCTACGAGCAGTACTTC.

In its sample, this clonotype was seen once. The J gene is TRBJ1-3, the V gene TRBV6-2 or TRBV6-3; D is perhaps TRBD1 (6 bases). Germline V CDR1 and CDR2: MNHEY, SVGEGT. V was trimmed by 5 bases and J by 5 bases, leaving 16 bases between them. CDR3 length equals 15 residues. The CDR3 region is CASSQRQAERNTIYF. CDR3 in DNA: TGTGCCAGCAGTCAAAGACAGGCTGAGAGAAACACCATATATTTT.

Worth noting for this clonotype: One end of the junction fails to match germline, which may point to a read error. The chain couples TRBV12-3 or TRBV12-4 to TRBJ2-3; D tentatively fits TRBD1 or TRBD2 (6 bases each). This CDR3 comprises 14 residues. The CDR3 loop reads CASKRRGTTDAQYF. In nucleotides, the CDR3 is TGTGCCAGCAAGAGGAGGGGGACAACAGATGCGCAGTATTTT.

This chain's CDR3 is CASSPNRDSYGYTF. CDR3 sequence (DNA): TGTGCCAGCAGTCCTAACCGGGACAGCTATGGCTACACCTTC. V is TRBV6-5 and J is TRBJ1-2; 7 positions match TRBD1. The germline gives CDR1 MNHEY, CDR2 SVGAGI. V dropped 5 bases and J dropped 4; count of bases not matched to a gene: 7. The CDR3 has 14 residues.

This clonotype was counted a few times. The chain uses TRBV28 and TRBJ1-2; D unclear. Trimming removed 5 bases at V and 0 bases at J, with 13 bases between. Germline V gives CDR1 MDHEN, CDR2 SYDVKM. This CDR3 contains 15 residues. Here the CDR3 DNA reads TGTGCCAGCAGTCCCCCTGGTGCCCCTAACTATGGCTACACCTTC. This encodes CASSPPGAPNYGYTF.

V usage is TRBV5-6 and J usage is TRBJ2-5, with 11 bases lining up with TRBD2. J lost 3 bases, V lost 3 bases, and 7 bases had no gene match. Germline CDR1 and CDR2: SGHDT and YYEEEE. CDR3 length: 16 residues. The DNA for the CDR3 is TGTGCCAGCAGCTATCCTAGCGGGGGGCGGGAAGAGACCCAGTACTTC. Translation gives CASSYPSGGREETQYF.

This clonotype was detected once. Since a much larger clone is just one base distant, this may be a read error. The rearrangement uses TRBV20-1 and TRBJ2-3, with 14 nucleotides matching TRBD2. Germline V CDR1 and CDR2: DFQATT, SNEGSKA (reference sequence). The CDR3 runs 18 residues. The CDR3 loop reads CSALTGGLAGEVTDTRYF. The CDR3 DNA follows: TGCAGTGCACTTACCGGGGGACTAGCGGGAGAGGTAACAGATACGCGGTATTTT.

This chain links TRBV3-1 with TRBJ2-7; D possibly corresponds to TRBD2 (6 bases). The CDR3 contains 15 residues. CDR1 and CDR2 from the germline V gene are LGHDT and YNNKEL (reference sequence). Trimming removed 0 bases at V and 8 bases at J, with 17 bases between. The chain's CDR3 is CASSQDEEGPPQQYF. The CDR3 bases are TGTGCCAGCAGCCAAGATGAGGAGGGGCCCCCCCAGCAGTACTTC.

This clonotype showed up just a few times. The rearrangement uses TRBV20-1 and TRBJ2-7, with TRBD2 matching over 11 bases. CDR1 and CDR2 (germline): DFQATT, SNEGSKA (reference sequence). Losses at the gene ends were 3 bases for V and 2 bases for J; bases not matched to a gene: 0. This CDR3 is 13 amino acids long. The CDR3 DNA follows: TGCAGTGCTAGGGGACTAGCGGCCTACGAGCAGTACTTC. It specifies CSARGLAAYEQYF.

This clonotype was recorded at least ten times. This chain links TRBV5-1 with TRBJ2-3; 12 bases fit TRBD1. With V trimmed by 4 bases and J by 8 bases, 14 bases remained unmatched. The CDR3 covers 17 residues. The germline CDR1 and CDR2 sequences are SGHRS and YFSETQ. The CDR3 region has the DNA TGCGCCAGCAGCCGAAAAGCCGGGACAGGGGGCGAGGGTACGCAGTATTTT. Its protein product is CASSRKAGTGGEGTQYF.

The genes are TRBV4-2 and TRBJ2-2; 9 bases are a match to TRBD1. Germline-derived CDR1 and CDR2 are LGHNA and YNFKEQ. With 4 bases clipped from V and 6 bases from J, the junction kept 3 bases outside the gene matches. The CDR3 is made up of 14 amino acids. CDR3 sequence (DNA): TGTGCCAGCAGCCGGGACAGGGAGGCCGGGGAGCTGTTTTTT. Its translation is CASSRDREAGELFF.

J is TRBJ2-5 and V is TRBV20-1; D uncertain. Germline V CDR1 and CDR2: DFQATT, SNEGSKA (reference sequence). V was clipped by 6 bases and J by 1 base, with 12 bases between them. This CDR3 has 13 residues. CDR3 sequence: CSATSIFQETQYF. In DNA, the CDR3 is TGCAGTGCCACTTCGATATTCCAAGAGACCCAGTACTTC.

This chain's CDR3 is CASSKGRDRDYTF. The CDR3 DNA reads TGTGCCAGCAGCAAGGGACGTGACCGGGACTACACCTTC. This sequence joins TRBV21-1 and TRBJ1-2; TRBD1, as called in the table, went unchecked against the DNA. TRBV21-1 counts as a pseudogene. The CDR3 consists of 13 residues.

The chain is built from TRBV20-1 and TRBJ2-1; weak D call: TRBD2 (5 bases). Germline assignment: CDR1 DFQATT and CDR2 SNEGSKA (reference sequence). This CDR3 has 13 amino acids. V was trimmed by 6 bases and J by 5 bases, leaving 14 bases between them. This chain's CDR3 is CSAPSWENNEQFF. The CDR3 bases are TGCAGTGCCCCATCGTGGGAGAACAATGAGCAGTTCTTC.

The chain carries TRBV7-6 and TRBJ1-2; TRBD1 matches 11 bases. Germline trimming cut 5 bases from V and 4 bases from J; bases unmatched to any gene: 6. Germline V gives CDR1 SGHVS, CDR2 FNYEAQ. This CDR3 contains 15 residues. The CDR3 here is CASSIGTGGVYGYTF. The DNA for the CDR3 is TGTGCCAGCAGCATAGGGACAGGGGGGGTCTATGGCTACACCTTC. The whole variable domain, filled in from reference TRBV7-6 and TRBJ1-2, reads GAGVSQSPRYKVTKRGQDVALRCDPISGHVSLYWYRQALGQGPEFLTYFNYEAQQDKSGLPNDRFSAERPEGSISTLTIQRTEQRDSAMYRCASSIGTGGVYGYTFGSGTRLTVV.

The chain joins TRBV28 to TRBJ2-7, with D perhaps TRBD1 (6 bases). The CDR3 has 14 amino acids. V was cut by 2 bases and J by 0 bases, with 8 bases left in between. Germline V lookup: CDR1 MDHEN, CDR2 SYDVKM. The CDR3 reads CASSLQGPSYEQYF. CDR3 bases: TGTGCCAGCAGTTTACAGGGGCCCTCCTACGAGCAGTACTTC.

This clonotype was seen at least ten times. The genes are TRBV3-1 and TRBJ1-2; D is unclear. Trimming removed 1 base at V and 3 bases at J, with 12 bases between. The CDR3 runs 15 residues. Germline CDR1 is LGHDT and CDR2 is YNNKEL (reference sequence). The CDR3 spells CASSQGPQGYYGYTF. CDR3 nucleotides: TGTGCCAGCAGCCAAGGCCCTCAAGGGTACTATGGCTACACCTTC.

The chain's CDR3 is CASSYSISSHEQYF. The CDR3 bases are TGTGCCAGCAGTTACTCGATTAGTAGTCACGAGCAGTACTTC. J is TRBJ2-7 and V is TRBV6-5; no clear D. Per germline, CDR1 MNHEY and CDR2 SVGAGI. Trimming removed 0 bases at V and 5 bases at J, with 11 bases between. This CDR3 spans 14 amino acids.

In the case of this clonotype: Relative to the germline gene, one junction end is altered; a read error may explain this. The chain combines TRBV11-2 with TRBJ2-1; D is unclear. Germline V CDR1 and CDR2: SGHAT, FQNNGV. The CDR3 spans 15 residues. The chain's CDR3 is CASSLRQDFFNEQLF. The CDR3 bases are TGTGCCAGCAGCTTACGCCAGGATTTCTTCAATGAGCAGTTATTC.

This clonotype was counted a few times. The chain carries TRBV20-1 and TRBJ1-5, with D maybe TRBD1 (5 bases). Trimming removed 3 bases at V and 6 bases at J, with 12 bases between. The germline gives CDR1 DFQATT, CDR2 SNEGSKA (reference sequence). CDR3 length equals 13 residues. CDR3 sequence (DNA): TGCAGTGCTAGCGGGCAGGGAGGTCAGCCCCAGCATTTT. Translation: CSASGQGGQPQHF.

This chain connects TRBV7-2 to TRBJ2-3, with 10 bases fitting TRBD1. The CDR3 covers 16 residues. The germline V gene encodes CDR1 SGHTA and CDR2 FQGNSA. V gave up 8 bases and J gave up 1 base; unmatched junction bases: 9. The CDR3 loop reads CASGLGTGEGTDTQYF. CDR3 bases: TGTGCCAGCGGCCTCGGGACAGGGGAGGGCACAGATACGCAGTATTTT.

The chain couples TRBV20-1 to TRBJ1-2; D is ambiguous. This CDR3 spans 14 amino acids. Trimming stripped 6 bases from V and 4 bases from J, with 18 bases between. Germline loops: CDR1 DFQATT, CDR2 SNEGSKA (reference sequence). CDR3 coding DNA: TGCAGTGCCTCCGCCGGGTCAGTCAGCTATGGCTACACCTTC. Residues: CSASAGSVSYGYTF.

This clonotype occurred a few times. This chain links TRBV5-6 with TRBJ2-7, with D uncertain. CDR1 SGHDT and CDR2 YYEEEE come from the germline V gene. Trimming removed 0 bases at V and 0 bases at J, with 13 bases between. There are 16 residues in the CDR3. The CDR3: CASSLDRQRFSYEQYF. The CDR3 DNA follows: TGTGCCAGCAGCTTGGACCGGCAGCGATTCTCCTACGAGCAGTACTTC. Complete variable domain (other parts from reference TRBV5-6 and TRBJ2-7): DAGVTQSPTHLIKTRGQQVTLRCSPKSGHDTVSWYQQALGQGPQFIFQYYEEEERQRGNFPDRFSGHQFPNYSSELNVNALLLGDSALYLCASSLDRQRFSYEQYFGPGTRLTVT.

The CDR3 spells CASSRSGGPNEQFF. The CDR3 nucleotides read TGTGCCAGCAGCCGTTCGGGTGGGCCCAATGAGCAGTTCTTC. V gene TRBV11-1 combines with J gene TRBJ2-1; D not resolved. Per the germline V gene, CDR1 is SGHAT and CDR2 is FQDESV (reference sequence). V was cut by 5 bases and J by 6 bases, with 14 bases left in between. The CDR3 loop spans 14 amino acids.

This clonotype was seen a few times. The chain is built from TRBV7-2 and TRBJ2-5; the D gene is possibly TRBD2 (6 bases). This CDR3 has 14 residues. Germline-derived CDR1 and CDR2 are SGHTA and FQGNSA. Trimming pared 5 bases from V and 5 bases from J, leaving 15 bases between. CDR3 protein: CASSRDWGMETQYF. The DNA for the CDR3 is TGTGCCAGCAGCCGGGACTGGGGTATGGAGACCCAGTACTTC.

This chain joins TRBV24-1 and TRBJ2-7, with 9 bases lining up with TRBD1. From germline, CDR1 is KGHDR and CDR2 SFDVKD. The CDR3 extends over 16 amino acids. Germline trimming cut 4 bases from V and 0 bases from J; bases unmatched to any gene: 6. The CDR3 DNA reads TGTGCCACCAGTGAGAATCCGGGACAGGGCTCCTACGAGCAGTACTTC. Its translation is CATSENPGQGSYEQYF.

This clonotype was counted a few times. The gene calls are TRBV5-6 and TRBJ2-3; TRBD1 matches 11 bases. Germline lookup yields CDR1 SGHDT and CDR2 YYEEEE. The CDR3 runs to 15 residues. V trimming: 4 bases; J trimming: 4 bases; junction bases outside the gene matches: 5. The CDR3 sequence: CASSPDRGRPDTQYF. DNA for the CDR3: TGTGCCAGCAGCCCGGACAGGGGGCGCCCAGATACGCAGTATTTT.

A single count supports this clonotype. V usage is TRBV6-1 and J usage is TRBJ1-2, with 10 bases that match TRBD1. The germline V gene has CDR1 MNHNS and CDR2 SASEGT. CDR3 length: 14 amino acids. V lost 7 bases to trimming and J lost 6 bases; unmatched junction nucleotides: 8. The CDR3 DNA reads as TGTGCCAGCACCCGAGGCGGGACAGGGGATGGCTACACCTTC. Amino acids: CASTRGGTGDGYTF.

The rearrangement joins TRBV10-3 to TRBJ1-6, with 7 bases aligning to TRBD1. This CDR3 has 14 amino acids. Germline CDR1 ENHRY, CDR2 SYGVKD. Losses at the gene ends were 8 bases for V and 6 bases for J; bases not matched to a gene: 7. The DNA of the CDR3 is TGTGCCATCTGTCGGGACAGCTCTAATTCACCCCTCCACTTT. Translation gives CAICRDSSNSPLHF.

There are a few counts of this clonotype. The gene calls are TRBV3-1 and TRBJ2-1; the D is unclear. The V gene's germline CDR1 is LGHDT and CDR2 YNNKEL (reference sequence). This CDR3 is 13 amino acids long. V lost 4 bases and J lost 8, with 12 bases in between. The CDR3 sequence is CASSPAGTYEQFF. DNA of the CDR3: TGTGCCAGCAGCCCCGCAGGAACGTATGAGCAGTTCTTC.

The chain is built from TRBV12-3 or TRBV12-4 and TRBJ1-6; weak D call: TRBD1 (5 bases). The CDR3 length is 14 residues. With 2 bases removed from V and 10 bases from J, the gap between germline ends came to 12 bases. The CDR3: CASSLITGGSPLHF. In DNA, the CDR3 is TGTGCCAGCAGTTTAATTACAGGTGGATCACCCCTCCACTTT.